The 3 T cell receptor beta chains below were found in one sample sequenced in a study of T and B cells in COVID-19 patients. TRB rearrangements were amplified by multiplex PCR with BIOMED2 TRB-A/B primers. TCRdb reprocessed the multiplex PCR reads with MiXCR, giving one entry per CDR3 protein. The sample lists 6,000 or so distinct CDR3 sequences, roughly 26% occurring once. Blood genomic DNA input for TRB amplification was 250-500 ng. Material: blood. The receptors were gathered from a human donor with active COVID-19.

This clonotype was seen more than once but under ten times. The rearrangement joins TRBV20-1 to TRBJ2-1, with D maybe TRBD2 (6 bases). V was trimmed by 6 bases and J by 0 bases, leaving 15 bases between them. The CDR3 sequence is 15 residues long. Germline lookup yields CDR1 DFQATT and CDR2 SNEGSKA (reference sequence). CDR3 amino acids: CSAPPGGASYNEQFF. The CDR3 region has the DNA TGCAGTGCCCCCCCGGGCGGGGCCTCCTACAATGAGCAGTTCTTC.

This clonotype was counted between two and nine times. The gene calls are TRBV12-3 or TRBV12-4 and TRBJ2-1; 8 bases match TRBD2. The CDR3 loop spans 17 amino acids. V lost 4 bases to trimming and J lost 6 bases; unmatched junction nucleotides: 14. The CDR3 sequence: CASSSPRLALIPNEQFF. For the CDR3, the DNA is TGTGCCAGCAGTTCCCCACGACTAGCGTTGATACCCAATGAGCAGTTCTTC.

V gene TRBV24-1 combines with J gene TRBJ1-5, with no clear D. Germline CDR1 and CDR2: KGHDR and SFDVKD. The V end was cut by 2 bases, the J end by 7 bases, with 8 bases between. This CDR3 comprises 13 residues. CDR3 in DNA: TGTGCCACCAGTGATTCCGGGATCCAGCCCCAGCATTTT. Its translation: CATSDSGIQPQHF.